One and the same sample provided the 20 T cell receptor beta chains below, sequenced in a study of blood T cell repertoires in COVID-19. The data were produced by immunoSEQ multiplex PCR, yet TCRdb's version contains in-frame clones alone and is incomplete. The sample shows 90,000 to 110,000 clones, roughly 85% of them seen only once. The sequencing sample was made of peripheral blood. The receptors stem from a man aged 50 or older with acute or convalescent COVID-19.

This chain uses TRBV19 with TRBJ1-2, with 8 nucleotides matching TRBD1. Per the germline V gene, CDR1 is LNHDA and CDR2 is SQIVND (reference sequence). V lost 7 bases and J lost 7; bases outside the gene matches: 11. The CDR3 is 14 amino acids. CDR3: CASTPQGGLIGYTF. Here the CDR3 DNA reads TGTGCCAGTACCCCACAGGGGGGTCTAATTGGCTACACCTTC.

The J gene is TRBJ2-2, the V gene TRBV28; 14 positions match TRBD2. The CDR3 is 16 amino acids. CDR1 is MDHEN and CDR2 is SYDVKM in the germline V gene. After removal of 5 bases from V and 3 bases from J, the junction contained 2 bases not matched to a gene. The DNA of the CDR3 is TGTGCCAGCAGTCGGACTAGCGGGAGGTACACCGGGGAGCTGTTTTTT. This encodes CASSRTSGRYTGELFF.

There are a few counts of this clone. The gene calls are TRBV5-8 and TRBJ1-2; 7 bases are a match to TRBD1. The CDR3 loop spans 13 amino acids. The trim removed 0 bases at V and 6 bases at J, leaving 2 bases unmatched. CDR1 and CDR2 from the germline V gene are SGHTS and YDEGEE. DNA for the CDR3: TGTGCCAGCAGCTTGGGACAGGGTCATGGCTACACCTTC. Encoded protein: CASSLGQGHGYTF.

The rearrangement joins TRBV12-3 or TRBV12-4 to TRBJ1-5; D is uncertain. The V and J ends lost 5 bases and 3 bases respectively, with 8 bases between them. The CDR3 is made up of 13 amino acids. Here the CDR3 reads CASSPNYNQPQHF. Here the CDR3 DNA reads TGTGCCAGCAGTCCTAACTACAATCAGCCCCAGCATTTT.

The chain combines TRBV7-2 with TRBJ1-1, with D uncertain. The germline V gene has CDR1 SGHTA and CDR2 FQGNSA. Trimming removed 6 bases from V and 0 bases from J, with 11 bases in between. This CDR3 spans 14 amino acids. CDR3 sequence: CASSPGSMNTEAFF. The CDR3 DNA follows: TGTGCCAGCAGTCCGGGGTCCATGAACACTGAAGCTTTCTTT.

The V gene is TRBV28, the J gene TRBJ2-1; 10 bases are shared with TRBD2. The CDR3 has 17 amino acids. Per germline, CDR1 MDHEN and CDR2 SYDVKM. Trimming removed 7 bases from V and 0 bases from J; junction bases left unmatched: 9. The CDR3 nucleotides read TGTGCCAGCACCTCTAGCGGGAGTCCGACCTCCTACAATGAGCAGTTCTTC. Encoded protein: CASTSSGSPTSYNEQFF.

This chain connects TRBV5-8 to TRBJ1-5, with D perhaps TRBD1 (6 bases). V was cut by 0 bases and J by 0 bases, with 13 bases left in between. Germline CDR1 reads SGHTS; CDR2 reads YDEGEE. The CDR3 is made up of 17 amino acids. The CDR3 region has the DNA TGTGCCAGCAGCTTGGTCCTGGGGGCCACTAGCAATCAGCCCCAGCATTTT. Protein product: CASSLVLGATSNQPQHF.

This clone was recorded once. The gene calls are TRBV28 and TRBJ1-2, with 7 bases that match TRBD1. With 5 bases clipped from V and 1 base from J, the junction kept 1 base outside the gene matches. This CDR3 has 13 residues. Germline CDR1 is MDHEN and CDR2 is SYDVKM. The CDR3 loop reads CASSRQGNYGYTF. CDR3 DNA sequence: TGTGCCAGCAGTAGACAGGGTAACTATGGCTACACCTTC.

This clone was observed many times. CDR3 in DNA: TGTGCCAGCAGCTCCACTAGCGGCGCCTACTACGAGCAGTACTTC. It translates to CASSSTSGAYYEQYF. The chain is built from TRBV7-9 and TRBJ2-7; 8 positions match TRBD2. The CDR3 contains 15 residues. Germline CDR1 reads SEHNR; CDR2 reads FQNEAQ (reference sequence). V was pared by 4 bases and J by 3 bases, with 8 bases of the junction left unmatched.

This clone was detected only once. The CDR3 loop reads CASSDGGYGGIGGYTF. The CDR3 coding sequence is TGTGCCAGCAGTGATGGAGGGTATGGGGGGATAGGGGGCTACACCTTC. The V gene is TRBV6-1, the J gene TRBJ1-2; perhaps TRBD1 as D (5 bases). Per the germline V gene, CDR1 is MNHNS and CDR2 is SASEGT. CDR3 length equals 16 residues. Deletions cut 3 bases from V and 8 bases from J, with 22 bases between.

V usage is TRBV30 and J usage is TRBJ1-3; the D is unclear. CDR1 and CDR2 (germline): GTSNPN, SVGIG (reference sequence). Trimming took off 0 bases at V and 0 bases at J, with 9 bases between the two ends. This CDR3 contains 15 residues. The CDR3 region is CAWSVSGSSGNTIYF. The CDR3 coding sequence is TGTGCCTGGAGTGTGTCGGGGAGCTCTGGAAACACCATATATTTT. The full variable domain, rest sourced from reference TRBV30 and TRBJ1-3, is SQTIHQWPATLVQPVGSPLSLECTVEGTSNPNLYWYRQAAGRGLQLLFYSVGIGQISSEVPQNLSASRPQDRQFILSSKKLLLSDSGFYLCAWSVSGSSGNTIYFGEGSWLTVV.

This chain connects TRBV7-2 to TRBJ1-5; D gene ambiguous. Trimming took off 2 bases at V and 6 bases at J, with 8 bases between the two ends. The CDR3 covers 13 residues. Germline CDR1 is SGHTA and CDR2 is FQGNSA. The CDR3 nucleotides are TGTGCCAGCAGCTTAATGTTCGGTCAGCCCCAGCATTTT. Protein product: CASSLMFGQPQHF.

The chain is built from TRBV29-1 and TRBJ2-1; D might be TRBD2 (6 bases). The CDR3 has 13 residues. CDR1 is SQVTM, CDR2 ANQGSEA, per germline. Trimming removed 7 bases from V and 0 bases from J, with 10 bases in between. CDR3 DNA sequence: TGCAGCGGAACGGGGGACTCCTACAATGAGCAGTTCTTC. Protein sequence: CSGTGDSYNEQFF.

The rearrangement joins TRBV6-5 to TRBJ1-4, with 8 bases identical to TRBD1. CDR1 is MNHEY and CDR2 is SVGAGI in the germline V gene. This CDR3 contains 13 residues. V gave up 7 bases and J gave up 9 bases; unmatched junction bases: 7. Here the CDR3 reads CASMTQGAQKLFF. CDR3 nucleotide sequence: TGTGCCAGCATGACTCAGGGGGCGCAAAAACTGTTTTTT.

V usage is TRBV6-1 and J usage is TRBJ2-6; 7 bases are a match to TRBD2. The CDR3 consists of 19 residues. Germline loops: CDR1 MNHNS, CDR2 SASEGT. The V and J ends lost 6 bases and 0 bases, in that order; junction bases with no gene match: 14. Written as DNA, the CDR3 is TGTGCCAGCAGGGAATCCCTGGGGGGGAAACTCTCTGGGGCCAACGTCCTGACTTTC. Translating gives CASRESLGGKLSGANVLTF.

This clone was seen more than once but under ten times. J is TRBJ2-7 and V is TRBV5-5; D is perhaps TRBD1 (5 bases). Germline V gene lookup returns CDR1 SGHKS and CDR2 YYEKEE (reference sequence). This CDR3 has 12 residues. V was shortened by 4 bases and J by 12 bases, with 17 bases between the two germline ends. Written as DNA, the CDR3 is TGTGCCAGCAGCATACAGACAGACCGAGCGTACTTC. Translating it yields CASSIQTDRAYF. Filled out from reference TRBV5-5 and TRBJ2-7, the complete variable domain reads DAGVTQSPTHLIKTRGQQVTLRCSPISGHKSVSWYQQVLGQGPQFIFQYYEKEERGRGNFPDRFSARQFPNYSSELNVNALLLGDSALYLCASSIQTDRAYFGPGTRLTVT.

The gene calls are TRBV11-2 and TRBJ2-7, with TRBD2 matching over 12 bases. Trimming at V came to 2 bases and at J to 2 bases, leaving 1 base not matched to a gene. CDR3 length: 15 residues. Germline V gene data show CDR1 as SGHAT and CDR2 as FQNNGV. The CDR3 DNA is TGTGCCAGCAGCTTACTAGCGGGAGGGCCCTACGAGCAGTACTTC. Translated: CASSLLAGGPYEQYF.

The rearrangement joins TRBV9 to TRBJ1-2, with D perhaps matching TRBD1 (5 bases). Deletions cut 2 bases from V and 1 base from J, with 21 bases between. The CDR3 has 18 amino acids. Germline CDR1 SGDLS, CDR2 YYNGEE. CDR3 sequence: CASSVSPSHRIGNYGYTF. As DNA, the CDR3 is TGTGCCAGCAGCGTTAGCCCCTCCCACAGGATCGGTAACTATGGCTACACCTTC.

The rearrangement joins TRBV7-6 to TRBJ2-3; TRBD2 matches at 8 bases. Germline CDR1 reads SGHVS; CDR2 reads FNYEAQ. The J segment lost 0 bases and the V segment lost 5 bases, leaving 10 bases of the junction unmatched. The CDR3 length is 17 residues. The CDR3 DNA sequence: TGTGCCAGCAGCCCCCGGGGAGGCGGGGGGAGCACAGATACGCAGTATTTT. Its translation is CASSPRGGGGSTDTQYF.

This clone has more than one count but fewer than ten. The chain recombines TRBV4-1 with TRBJ1-6, with 7 bases fitting TRBD1. V lost 1 base to trimming and J lost 9 bases; unmatched junction nucleotides: 6. The CDR3 has 15 amino acids. Germline assignment: CDR1 MGHRA and CDR2 YSYEKL. CDR3 sequence reads: CASSQVGTVPSPLHF. CDR3 bases: TGCGCCAGCAGCCAAGTAGGGACAGTTCCTTCACCCCTCCACTTT.